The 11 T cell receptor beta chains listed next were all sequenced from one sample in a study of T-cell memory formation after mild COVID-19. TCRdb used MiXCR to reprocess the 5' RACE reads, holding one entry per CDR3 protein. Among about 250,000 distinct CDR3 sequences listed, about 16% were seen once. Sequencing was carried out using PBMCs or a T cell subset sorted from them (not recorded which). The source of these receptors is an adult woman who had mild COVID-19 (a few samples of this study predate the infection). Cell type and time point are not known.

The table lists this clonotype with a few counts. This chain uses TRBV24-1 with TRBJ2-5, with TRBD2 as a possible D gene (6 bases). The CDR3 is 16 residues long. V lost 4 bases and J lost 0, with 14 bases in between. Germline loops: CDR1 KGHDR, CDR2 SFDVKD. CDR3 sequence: CATSDRTVADQETQYF. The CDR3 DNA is TGTGCCACCAGTGACCGAACCGTAGCGGACCAAGAGACCCAGTACTTC.

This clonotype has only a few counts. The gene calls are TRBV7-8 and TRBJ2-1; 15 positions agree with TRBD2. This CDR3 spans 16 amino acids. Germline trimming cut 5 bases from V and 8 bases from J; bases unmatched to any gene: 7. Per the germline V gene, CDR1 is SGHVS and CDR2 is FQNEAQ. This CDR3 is CASSAAWTSGRDEQFF. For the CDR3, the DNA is TGTGCCAGCAGCGCCGCCTGGACTAGCGGGAGGGATGAGCAGTTCTTC.

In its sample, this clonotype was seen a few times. The CDR3 spells CAIDYGPAAGELFF. The CDR3, as DNA: TGTGCCATCGACTACGGACCCGCCGCCGGGGAGCTGTTTTTT. V usage is TRBV12-3 or TRBV12-4 and J usage is TRBJ2-2; a possible D gene is TRBD2 (5 bases). This CDR3 is 14 amino acids long. The V and J ends lost 10 bases and 6 bases respectively, with 18 bases between them.

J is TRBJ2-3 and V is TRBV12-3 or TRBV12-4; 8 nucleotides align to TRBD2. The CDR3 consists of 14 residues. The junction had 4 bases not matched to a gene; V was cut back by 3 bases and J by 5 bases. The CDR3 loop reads CASSFGGAGDTQYF. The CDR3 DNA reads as TGTGCCAGCAGTTTCGGGGGGGCCGGAGATACGCAGTATTTT.

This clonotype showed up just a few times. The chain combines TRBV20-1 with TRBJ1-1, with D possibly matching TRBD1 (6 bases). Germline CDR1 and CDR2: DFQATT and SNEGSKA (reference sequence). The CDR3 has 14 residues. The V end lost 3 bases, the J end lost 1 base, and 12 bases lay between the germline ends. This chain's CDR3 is CSARAGHSNTEAFF. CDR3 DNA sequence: TGCAGTGCTAGGGCGGGACATTCGAACACTGAAGCTTTCTTT.

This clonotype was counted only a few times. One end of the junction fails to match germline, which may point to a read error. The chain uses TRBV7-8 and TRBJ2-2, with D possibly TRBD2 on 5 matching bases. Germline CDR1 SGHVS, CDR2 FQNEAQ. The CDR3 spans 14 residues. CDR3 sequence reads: CATSLSRGTGELFF. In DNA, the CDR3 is TGTGCCACCAGCTTATCTCGGGGAACCGGGGAGCTGTTTTTT.

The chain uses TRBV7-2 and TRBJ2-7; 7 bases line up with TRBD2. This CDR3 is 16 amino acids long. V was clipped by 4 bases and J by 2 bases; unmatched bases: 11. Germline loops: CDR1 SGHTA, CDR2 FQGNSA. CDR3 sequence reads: CASSSSASGLTYEQYF. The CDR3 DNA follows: TGTGCCAGCAGCTCATCAGCTAGCGGTCTTACCTACGAGCAGTACTTC. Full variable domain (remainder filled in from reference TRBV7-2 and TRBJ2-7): GAGVSQSPSNKVTEKGKDVELRCDPISGHTALYWYRQSLGQGLEFLIYFQGNSAPDKSGLPSDRFSAERTGGSVSTLTIQRTQQEDSAVYLCASSSSASGLTYEQYFGPGTRLTVT.

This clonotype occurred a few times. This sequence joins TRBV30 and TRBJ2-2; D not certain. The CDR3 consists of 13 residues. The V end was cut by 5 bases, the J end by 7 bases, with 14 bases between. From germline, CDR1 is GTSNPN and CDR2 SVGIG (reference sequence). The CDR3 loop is CAWARDEVGELFF. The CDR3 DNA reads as TGTGCCTGGGCCCGTGATGAGGTCGGGGAGCTGTTTTTT. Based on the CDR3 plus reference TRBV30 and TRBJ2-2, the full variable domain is SQTIHQWPATLVQPVGSPLSLECTVEGTSNPNLYWYRQAAGRGLQLLFYSVGIGQISSEVPQNLSASRPQDRQFILSSKKLLLSDSGFYLCAWARDEVGELFFGEGSRLTVL.

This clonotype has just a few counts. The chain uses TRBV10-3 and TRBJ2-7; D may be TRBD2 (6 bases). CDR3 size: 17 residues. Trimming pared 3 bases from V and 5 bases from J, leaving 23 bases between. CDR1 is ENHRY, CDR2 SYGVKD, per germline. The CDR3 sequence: CAISEHQAGTAFNEQYF. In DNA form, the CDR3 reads TGTGCCATCAGTGAACACCAAGCCGGGACTGCATTCAACGAGCAGTACTTC.

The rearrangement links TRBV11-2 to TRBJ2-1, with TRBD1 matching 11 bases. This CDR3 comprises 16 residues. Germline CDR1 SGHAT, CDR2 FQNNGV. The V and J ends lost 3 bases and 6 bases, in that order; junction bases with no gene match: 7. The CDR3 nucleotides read TGTGCCAGCAGCTTGGGTCCGGGGACAGGGGGCAATGAGCAGTTCTTC. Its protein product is CASSLGPGTGGNEQFF.

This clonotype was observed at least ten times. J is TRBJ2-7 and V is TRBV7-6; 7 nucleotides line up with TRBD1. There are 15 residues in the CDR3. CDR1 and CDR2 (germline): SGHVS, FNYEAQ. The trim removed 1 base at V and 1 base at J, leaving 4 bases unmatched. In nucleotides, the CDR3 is TGTGCCAGCAGCTTAGAGGACAGGACTTCCTACGAGCAGTACTTC. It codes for CASSLEDRTSYEQYF.